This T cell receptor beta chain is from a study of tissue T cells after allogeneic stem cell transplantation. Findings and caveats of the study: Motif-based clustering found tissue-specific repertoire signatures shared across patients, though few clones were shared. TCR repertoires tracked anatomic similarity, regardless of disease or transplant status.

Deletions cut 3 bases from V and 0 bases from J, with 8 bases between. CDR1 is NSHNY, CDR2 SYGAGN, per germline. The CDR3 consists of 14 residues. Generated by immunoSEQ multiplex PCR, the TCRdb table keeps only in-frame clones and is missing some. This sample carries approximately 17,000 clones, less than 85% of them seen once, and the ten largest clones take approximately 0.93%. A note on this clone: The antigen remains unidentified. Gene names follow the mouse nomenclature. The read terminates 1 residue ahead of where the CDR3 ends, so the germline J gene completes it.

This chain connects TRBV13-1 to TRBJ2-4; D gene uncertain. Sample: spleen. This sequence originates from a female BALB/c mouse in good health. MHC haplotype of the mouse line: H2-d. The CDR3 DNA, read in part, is TGTGCCAGCAGTGCTGACAATAGTCAAAACACCTTGTAC. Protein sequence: CASSADNSQNTLY. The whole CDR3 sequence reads CASSADNSQNTLYF.